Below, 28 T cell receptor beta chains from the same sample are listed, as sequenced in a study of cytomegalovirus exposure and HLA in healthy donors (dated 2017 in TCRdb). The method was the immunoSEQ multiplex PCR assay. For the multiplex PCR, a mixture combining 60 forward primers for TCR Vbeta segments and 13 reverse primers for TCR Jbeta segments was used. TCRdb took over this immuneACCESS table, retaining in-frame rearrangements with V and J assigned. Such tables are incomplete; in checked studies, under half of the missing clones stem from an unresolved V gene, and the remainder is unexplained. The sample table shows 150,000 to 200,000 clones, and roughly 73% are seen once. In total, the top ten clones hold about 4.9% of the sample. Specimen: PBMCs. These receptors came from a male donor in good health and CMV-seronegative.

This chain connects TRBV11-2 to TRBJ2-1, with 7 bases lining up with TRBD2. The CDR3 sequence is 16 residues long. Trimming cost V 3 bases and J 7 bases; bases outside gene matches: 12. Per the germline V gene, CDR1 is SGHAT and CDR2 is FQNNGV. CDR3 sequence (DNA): TGTGCCAGCAGCTTTCGACGGGCGGGAGCTAAGAATGAGCAGTTCTTC. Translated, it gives CASSFRRAGAKNEQFF.

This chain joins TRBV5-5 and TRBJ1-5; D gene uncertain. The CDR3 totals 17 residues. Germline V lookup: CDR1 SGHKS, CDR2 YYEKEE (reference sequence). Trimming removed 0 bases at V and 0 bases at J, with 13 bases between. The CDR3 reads CASSLAVGGFSNQPQHF. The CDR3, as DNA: TGTGCCAGCAGCTTGGCCGTGGGAGGGTTTAGCAATCAGCCCCAGCATTTT.

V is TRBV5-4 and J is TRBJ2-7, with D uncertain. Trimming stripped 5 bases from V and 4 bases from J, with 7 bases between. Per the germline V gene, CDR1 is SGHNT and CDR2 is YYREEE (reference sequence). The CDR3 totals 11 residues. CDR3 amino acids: CASSSLYEQYF. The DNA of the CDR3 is TGTGCCAGCAGTTCACTTTACGAGCAGTACTTC.

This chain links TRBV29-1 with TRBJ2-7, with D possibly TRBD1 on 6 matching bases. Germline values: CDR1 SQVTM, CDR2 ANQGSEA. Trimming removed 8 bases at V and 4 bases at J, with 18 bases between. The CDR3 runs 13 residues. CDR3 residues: CSPGTPGRYEQYF. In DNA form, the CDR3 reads TGCAGCCCCGGGACACCAGGGCGTTACGAGCAGTACTTC.

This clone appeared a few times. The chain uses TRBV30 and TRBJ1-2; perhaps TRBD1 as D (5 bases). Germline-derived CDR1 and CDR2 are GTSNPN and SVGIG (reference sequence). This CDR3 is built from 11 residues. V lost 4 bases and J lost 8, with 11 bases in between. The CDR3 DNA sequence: TGTGCCTGGATCAGGGTGGACGGCTACACCTTC. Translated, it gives CAWIRVDGYTF.

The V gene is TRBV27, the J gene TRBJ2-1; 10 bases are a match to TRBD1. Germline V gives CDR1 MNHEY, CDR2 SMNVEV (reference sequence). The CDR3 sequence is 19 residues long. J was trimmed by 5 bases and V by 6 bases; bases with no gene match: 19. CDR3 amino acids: CASSRRPDRGRGFHNEQFF. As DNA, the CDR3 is TGTGCCAGCAGCCGACGGCCCGACAGGGGGCGGGGATTCCACAATGAGCAGTTCTTC.

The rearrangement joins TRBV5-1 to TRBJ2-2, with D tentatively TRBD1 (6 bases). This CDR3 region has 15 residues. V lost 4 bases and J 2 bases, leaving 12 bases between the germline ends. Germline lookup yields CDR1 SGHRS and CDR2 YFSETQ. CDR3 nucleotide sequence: TGCGCCAGCAGCGCGGTACAGGGTAACACCGGGGAGCTGTTTTTT. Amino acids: CASSAVQGNTGELFF.

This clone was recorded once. The CDR3 sequence is CASSLGRGAWYEQYF. The CDR3, as DNA: TGTGCCAGCAGCTTAGGGCGGGGGGCCTGGTACGAGCAGTACTTC. This chain connects TRBV7-2 to TRBJ2-7; TRBD2 matches 8 bases. The CDR3 runs 15 residues. Germline CDR1 reads SGHTA; CDR2 reads FQGNSA. With 1 base clipped from V and 4 bases from J, the junction kept 6 bases outside the gene matches.

Here the CDR3 DNA reads TGTGCCAGCTCACCAGGGACAGGGAGCACAGATACGCAGTATTTT. It yields the protein CASSPGTGSTDTQYF. The chain uses TRBV18 and TRBJ2-3; 9 nucleotides match TRBD1. The CDR3 is made up of 15 amino acids. Germline CDR1 KGHSH, CDR2 LQKENI. V was pared by 2 bases and J by 0 bases, with 0 bases of the junction left unmatched.

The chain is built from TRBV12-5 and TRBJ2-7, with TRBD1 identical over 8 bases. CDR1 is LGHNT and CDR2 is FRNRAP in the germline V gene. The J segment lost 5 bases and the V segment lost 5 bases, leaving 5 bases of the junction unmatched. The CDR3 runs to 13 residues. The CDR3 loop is CASGHGQGHEQYF. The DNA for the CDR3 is TGTGCTAGTGGTCACGGACAGGGCCACGAGCAGTACTTC.

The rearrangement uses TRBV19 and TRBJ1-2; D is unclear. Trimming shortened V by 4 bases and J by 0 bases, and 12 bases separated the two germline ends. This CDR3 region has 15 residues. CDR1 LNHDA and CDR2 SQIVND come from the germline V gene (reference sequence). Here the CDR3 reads CASSTQKAPNYGYTF. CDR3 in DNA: TGTGCCAGTAGTACGCAGAAAGCGCCTAACTATGGCTACACCTTC.

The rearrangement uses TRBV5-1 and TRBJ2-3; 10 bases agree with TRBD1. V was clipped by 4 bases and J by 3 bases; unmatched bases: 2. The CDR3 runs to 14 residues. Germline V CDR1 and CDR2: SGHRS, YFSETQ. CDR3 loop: CASSRDRGTDTQYF. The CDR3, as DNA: TGCGCCAGCAGCAGGGACAGGGGAACAGATACGCAGTATTTT.

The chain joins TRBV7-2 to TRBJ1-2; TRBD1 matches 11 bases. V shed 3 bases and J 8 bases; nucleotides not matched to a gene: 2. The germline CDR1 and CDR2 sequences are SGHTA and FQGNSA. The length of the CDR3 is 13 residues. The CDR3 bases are TGTGCCAGCAGCTTCGGGACAGGGGGAGGCTACACCTTC. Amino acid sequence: CASSFGTGGGYTF.

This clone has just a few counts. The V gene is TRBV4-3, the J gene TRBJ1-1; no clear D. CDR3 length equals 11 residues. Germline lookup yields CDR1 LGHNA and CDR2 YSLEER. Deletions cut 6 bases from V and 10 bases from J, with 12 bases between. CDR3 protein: CASRSSGSAFF. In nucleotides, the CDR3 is TGCGCCAGCAGATCTTCAGGTTCAGCTTTCTTT.

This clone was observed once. The CDR3 here is CASSDSGRRGEQFF. The CDR3 nucleotides are TGTGCCAGCAGTGACTCCGGTCGAAGGGGTGAGCAGTTCTTC. The chain joins TRBV6-4 to TRBJ2-1; TRBD1 might be the D (5 bases). Germline CDR1 reads MRHNA; CDR2 reads SNTAGT. The CDR3 has 14 residues. V lost 0 bases and J 9 bases, leaving 12 bases between the germline ends.

This CDR3 is CASRIHRETQYF. The DNA of the CDR3 is TGCGCCAGCAGAATTCACAGGGAGACCCAGTACTTC. This chain connects TRBV5-1 to TRBJ2-5; TRBD1 is a possible D gene (5 bases). V gave up 5 bases and J gave up 5 bases, with 10 bases separating them. CDR1 is SGHRS and CDR2 is YFSETQ in the germline V gene. This CDR3 spans 12 amino acids.

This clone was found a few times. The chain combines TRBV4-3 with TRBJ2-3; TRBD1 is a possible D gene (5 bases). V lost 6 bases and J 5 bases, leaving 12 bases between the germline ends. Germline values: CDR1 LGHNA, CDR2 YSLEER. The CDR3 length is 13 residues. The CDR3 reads CASSLKQGDTQYF. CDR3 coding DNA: TGCGCCAGCAGTCTAAAGCAGGGAGATACGCAGTATTTT.

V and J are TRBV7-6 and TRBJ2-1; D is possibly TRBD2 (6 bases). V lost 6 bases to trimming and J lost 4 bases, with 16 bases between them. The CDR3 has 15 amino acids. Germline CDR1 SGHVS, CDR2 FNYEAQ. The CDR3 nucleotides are TGTGCCAGCAGGTCGGGACTCATGACATACAATGAGCAGTTCTTC. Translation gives CASRSGLMTYNEQFF.

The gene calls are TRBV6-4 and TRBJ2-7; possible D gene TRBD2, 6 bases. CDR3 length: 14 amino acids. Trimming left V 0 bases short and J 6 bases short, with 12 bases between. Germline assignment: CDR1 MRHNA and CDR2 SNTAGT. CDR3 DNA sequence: TGTGCCAGCAGTGACTCGAGGAGGGTTGGCGAGCAGTACTTC. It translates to CASSDSRRVGEQYF.

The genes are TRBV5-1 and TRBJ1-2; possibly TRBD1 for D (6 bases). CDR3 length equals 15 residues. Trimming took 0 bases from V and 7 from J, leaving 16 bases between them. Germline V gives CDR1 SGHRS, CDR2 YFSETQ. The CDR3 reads CASSLGSGASRGYTF. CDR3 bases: TGCGCCAGCAGCTTGGGCTCAGGGGCCAGCCGTGGCTACACCTTC.

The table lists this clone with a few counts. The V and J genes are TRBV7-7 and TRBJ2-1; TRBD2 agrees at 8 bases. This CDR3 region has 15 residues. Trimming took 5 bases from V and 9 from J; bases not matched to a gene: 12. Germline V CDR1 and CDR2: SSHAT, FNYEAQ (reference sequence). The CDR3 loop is CASSELAEISGEQFF. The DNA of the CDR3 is TGTGCCAGCAGCGAACTAGCGGAGATATCCGGTGAGCAGTTCTTC. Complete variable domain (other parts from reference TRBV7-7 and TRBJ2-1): GAGVSQSPRYKVTKRGQDVTLRCDPISSHATLYWYQQALGQGPEFLTYFNYEAQPDKSGLPSDRFSAERPEGSISTLTIQRTEQRDSAMYRCASSELAEISGEQFFGPGTRLTVL.

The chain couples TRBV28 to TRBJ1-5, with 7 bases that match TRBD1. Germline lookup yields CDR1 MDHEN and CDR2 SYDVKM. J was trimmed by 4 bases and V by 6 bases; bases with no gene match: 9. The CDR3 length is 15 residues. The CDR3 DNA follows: TGTGCCAGCAGCTCCGCTTCGACAGGGAATCAGCCCCAGCATTTT. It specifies CASSSASTGNQPQHF.

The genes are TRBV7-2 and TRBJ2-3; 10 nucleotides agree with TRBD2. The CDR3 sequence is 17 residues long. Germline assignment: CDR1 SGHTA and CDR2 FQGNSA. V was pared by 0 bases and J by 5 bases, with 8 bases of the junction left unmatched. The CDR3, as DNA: TGTGCCAGCAGCTTAGCGGGAGCGGGAGGGCCAGTAGATACGCAGTATTTT. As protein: CASSLAGAGGPVDTQYF.

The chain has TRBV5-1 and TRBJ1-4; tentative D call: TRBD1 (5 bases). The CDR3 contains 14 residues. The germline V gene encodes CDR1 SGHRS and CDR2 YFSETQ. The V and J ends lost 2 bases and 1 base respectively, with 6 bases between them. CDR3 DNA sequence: TGCGCCAGCAGCTTCGGGGGAACTAATGAAAAACTGTTTTTT. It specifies CASSFGGTNEKLFF.

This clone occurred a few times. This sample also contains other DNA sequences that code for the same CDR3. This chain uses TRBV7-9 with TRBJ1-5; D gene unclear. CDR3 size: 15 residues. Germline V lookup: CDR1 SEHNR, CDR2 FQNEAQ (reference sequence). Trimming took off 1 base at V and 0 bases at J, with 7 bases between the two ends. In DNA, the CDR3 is TGTGCCAGCAGCTTAGGAGGCTATAGCAATCAGCCCCAGCATTTT. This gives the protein CASSLGGYSNQPQHF. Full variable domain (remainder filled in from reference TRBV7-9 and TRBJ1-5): DTGVSQNPRHKITKRGQNVTFRCDPISEHNRLYWYRQTLGQGPEFLTYFQNEAQLEKSRLLSDRFSAERPKGSFSTLEIQRTEQGDSAMYLCASSLGGYSNQPQHFGDGTRLSIL.

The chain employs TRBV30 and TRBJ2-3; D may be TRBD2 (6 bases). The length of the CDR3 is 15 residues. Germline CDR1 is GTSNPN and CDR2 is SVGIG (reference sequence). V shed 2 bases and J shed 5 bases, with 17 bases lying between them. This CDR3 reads CAWSPRLAGGDTQYF. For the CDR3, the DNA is TGTGCCTGGAGTCCCCGGCTAGCCGGGGGAGATACGCAGTATTTT.

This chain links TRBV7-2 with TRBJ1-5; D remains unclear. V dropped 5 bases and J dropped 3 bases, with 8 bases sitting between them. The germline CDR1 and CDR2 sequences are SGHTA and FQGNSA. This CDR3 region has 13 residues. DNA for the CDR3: TGTGCCAGCAGCCCACAGTCCAATCAGCCCCAGCATTTT. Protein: CASSPQSNQPQHF.

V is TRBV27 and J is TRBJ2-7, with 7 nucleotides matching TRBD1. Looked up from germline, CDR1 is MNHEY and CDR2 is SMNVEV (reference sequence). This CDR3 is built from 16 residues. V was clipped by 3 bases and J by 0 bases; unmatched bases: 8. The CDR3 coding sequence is TGTGCCAGCAGTTTTTCCGGACAGGCCAGCTCCTACGAGCAGTACTTC. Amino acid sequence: CASSFSGQASSYEQYF.